The rows below give T cell receptor beta chains drawn from one sample of a study of spatial heterogeneity in lung cancer. TCRdb used MiXCR to reprocess the 5' RACE reads, holding one entry per CDR3 protein. Of about 39,000 distinct CDR3 sequences in the sample, around 3.1% were seen once. The material was normal lung tissue next to the tumor, obtained at surgery. Receptor source: a male donor with early-stage non-small cell lung cancer. Both conserved end residues are part of each CDR3. The order of the fields is J gene, D gene, clone size, V gene, CDR3 protein, CDR3 DNA. D genes are given only for firm matches. Some rows have no size entry. The others give once, few or many, or a class for an expanded clone.

J: TRBJ1-6; D: -; size: many; V: TRBV4-3; CDR3: CASSTNLESPLHF; DNA: TGCGCCAGCAGCACCAATCTGGAATCACCCCTCCACTTT
J: TRBJ2-1; D: -; size: many; V: TRBV7-9; CDR3: CASSPGDYNEQFF; DNA: TGTGCCAGCAGCCCGGGGGACTACAATGAGCAGTTCTTC
J: TRBJ1-2; D: -; size: few; V: TRBV27; CDR3: CASGFSTASYGYTF; DNA: TGTGCCAGCGGGTTCTCGACGGCTTCTTATGGCTACACCTTC
J: TRBJ2-7; D: TRBD2; size: many; V: TRBV5-1; CDR3: CASSRTSGTGEQYF; DNA: TGCGCCAGCAGCCGGACTAGCGGGACTGGCGAGCAGTACTTC
J: TRBJ2-7; D: -; size: many; V: TRBV6-6; CDR3: CASSQRDYEQYF; DNA: TGTGCCAGCAGTCAGAGGGATTACGAGCAGTACTTC
J: TRBJ2-3; D: -; size: many; V: TRBV7-3; CDR3: CASSLTSFHTDTQYF; DNA: TGTGCCAGCAGCTTAACATCCTTTCACACAGATACGCAGTATTTT
J: TRBJ2-7; D: -; size: many; V: TRBV20-1; CDR3: CSARSLPLEQYF; DNA: TGCAGTGCTCGCTCTCTGCCCCTCGAGCAGTACTTC
J: TRBJ2-1; D: -; size: -; V: TRBV5-4; CDR3: CASSLASGPRVEQFF; DNA: TGTGCCAGCAGCTTGGCCTCTGGTCCTCGTGTAGAGCAGTTCTTC
J: TRBJ2-3; D: -; size: many; V: TRBV6-2/TRBV6-3; CDR3: CASNYGGAAPDTQYF; DNA: TGTGCCAGCAACTACGGGGGAGCGGCTCCCGATACGCAGTATTTT
J: TRBJ2-1; D: -; size: many; V: TRBV2; CDR3: CASSEAVGYNEQFF; DNA: TGTGCCAGCAGTGAAGCGGTTGGGTACAATGAGCAGTTCTTC
J: TRBJ1-4; D: -; size: many; V: TRBV6-1; CDR3: CASSDAGAENEKLFF; DNA: TGTGCCAGCAGTGACGCAGGGGCGGAAAATGAAAAACTGTTTTTT
J: TRBJ1-2; D: -; size: many; V: TRBV7-3; CDR3: CASSLIGQKYGYTF; DNA: TGTGCCAGCAGCTTAATCGGACAGAAGTATGGCTACACCTTC
J: TRBJ1-6; D: -; size: many; V: TRBV30; CDR3: CAWRRGVSPLHF; DNA: TGTGCCTGGAGAAGAGGGGTCTCACCCCTCCACTTT
J: TRBJ2-3; D: TRBD1; size: many; V: TRBV11-2; CDR3: CASSMGTGGTDTQYF; DNA: TGTGCCAGCAGCATGGGGACAGGGGGCACAGATACGCAGTATTTT
J: TRBJ2-7; D: -; size: medium-sized; V: TRBV5-1; CDR3: CASSLAGSSYEQYF; DNA: TGCGCCAGCAGCTTGGCAGGGAGCTCCTACGAGCAGTACTTC
J: TRBJ2-5; D: -; size: few; V: TRBV7-2; CDR3: CASSLEGTQYF; DNA: TGTGCCAGCAGCTTAGAGGGAACCCAGTACTTC
J: TRBJ1-5; D: TRBD1; size: many; V: TRBV18; CDR3: CASSPTGVMEPQHF; DNA: TGTGCCAGCTCACCTACAGGGGTCATGGAGCCCCAGCATTTT
J: TRBJ2-7; D: TRBD2; size: -; V: TRBV5-1; CDR3: CASIIGREVVGEQYF; DNA: TGCGCCAGCATCATCGGACGGGAGGTGGTGGGCGAGCAGTACTTC
J: TRBJ2-7; D: TRBD2; size: many; V: TRBV20-1; CDR3: CSAKLALSSYEQYF; DNA: TGCAGTGCCAAACTAGCGCTGAGCTCCTACGAGCAGTACTTC
J: TRBJ2-6; D: -; size: many; V: TRBV5-1; CDR3: CASSLGFSGANVLTF; DNA: TGCGCCAGCAGCTTGGGATTCTCTGGGGCCAACGTCCTGACTTTC
J: TRBJ2-1; D: -; size: few; V: TRBV3-1; CDR3: CASSPLSGLTNNEQFF; DNA: TGTGCCAGCAGCCCCTTAAGTGGTCTGACTAACAATGAGCAGTTCTTC
J: TRBJ1-4; D: -; size: many; V: TRBV5-1; CDR3: CASSLAVGEKLFF; DNA: TGCGCCAGCAGCTTAGCAGTCGGTGAAAAACTGTTTTTT
J: TRBJ2-1; D: -; size: many; V: TRBV12-3/TRBV12-4; CDR3: CASSLQREQFF; DNA: TGTGCCAGCAGTTTGCAGAGGGAGCAGTTCTTC
J: TRBJ1-5; D: -; size: many; V: TRBV3-1; CDR3: CASSHTTSNQPQHF; DNA: TGTGCCAGCAGCCATACAACTAGCAATCAGCCCCAGCATTTT
J: TRBJ1-2; D: TRBD1; size: many; V: TRBV18; CDR3: CASSPGQAVDYGYTF; DNA: TGTGCCAGCTCACCAGGACAGGCGGTCGACTATGGCTACACCTTC
J: TRBJ2-1; D: TRBD2; size: many; V: TRBV12-3/TRBV12-4; CDR3: CASSLGLAGGADEQFF; DNA: TGTGCCAGCAGTTTAGGGCTAGCGGGAGGTGCGGATGAGCAGTTCTTC
J: TRBJ1-1; D: -; size: many; V: TRBV6-2/TRBV6-3; CDR3: CASSPGGREAFF; DNA: TGTGCCAGCAGTCCCGGGGGTCGTGAAGCTTTCTTT
J: TRBJ1-6; D: -; size: -; V: TRBV28; CDR3: CASTPGAGWAYNSPLHF; DNA: TGTGCCAGCACTCCCGGGGCAGGGTGGGCCTATAATTCACCCCTCCACTTT
J: TRBJ2-3; D: TRBD2; size: medium-sized; V: TRBV12-3/TRBV12-4; CDR3: CASSPSTSGMTDTQYF; DNA: TGTGCCAGCAGCCCCTCGACTAGCGGGATGACAGATACGCAGTATTTT
J: TRBJ2-3; D: TRBD1; size: many; V: TRBV5-1; CDR3: CASSLARTGGPDTQYF; DNA: TGCGCCAGCAGCTTGGCAAGGACAGGGGGCCCAGATACGCAGTATTTT
J: TRBJ2-1; D: -; size: few; V: TRBV5-4; CDR3: CASSLGIDSYNEQFF; DNA: TGTGCCAGCAGCTTGGGGATAGACTCCTACAATGAGCAGTTCTTC
J: TRBJ1-2; D: -; size: -; V: TRBV6-5; CDR3: CASKGSNYGYTF; DNA: TGTGCCAGCAAGGGAAGCAACTATGGCTACACCTTC
J: TRBJ1-3; D: -; size: few; V: TRBV4-2; CDR3: CASSQDASGDTNTIYF; DNA: TGTGCCAGCAGCCAAGACGCCTCCGGGGACACCAACACCATATATTTT
J: TRBJ2-2; D: -; size: many; V: TRBV5-6; CDR3: CASSAGDMNTGELFF; DNA: TGTGCCAGCAGCGCCGGGGACATGAACACCGGGGAGCTGTTTTTT
J: TRBJ1-2; D: -; size: -; V: TRBV5-4; CDR3: CASSLSGIPYGYTF; DNA: TGTGCCAGCAGCTTGTCGGGGATTCCCTATGGCTACACCTTC
J: TRBJ1-1; D: -; size: many; V: TRBV9; CDR3: CASSVGQNMNTEAFF; DNA: TGTGCCAGCAGCGTAGGACAGAATATGAACACTGAAGCTTTCTTT
J: TRBJ2-5; D: -; size: few; V: TRBV11-2; CDR3: CASSFVEETQYF; DNA: TGTGCCAGCAGCTTCGTGGAAGAGACCCAGTACTTC
J: TRBJ2-7; D: TRBD2; size: many; V: TRBV7-9; CDR3: CASSLVPSGTYEQYF; DNA: TGTGCCAGCAGCTTAGTCCCTAGCGGGACCTACGAGCAGTACTTC
J: TRBJ2-3; D: -; size: -; V: TRBV4-2; CDR3: CASSQGATGWSASTDTQYF; DNA: TGTGCCAGCAGCCAAGGAGCGACGGGGTGGAGTGCTAGCACAGATACGCAGTATTTT
J: TRBJ1-3; D: -; size: many; V: TRBV5-5; CDR3: CASTRDSYMSGNTIYF; DNA: TGTGCCAGCACCCGGGACTCGTATATGTCTGGAAACACCATATATTTT
J: TRBJ2-3; D: TRBD1; size: many; V: TRBV7-2; CDR3: CASSVTGGNPTDTQYF; DNA: TGTGCCAGCAGCGTTACAGGGGGCAACCCCACAGATACGCAGTATTTT